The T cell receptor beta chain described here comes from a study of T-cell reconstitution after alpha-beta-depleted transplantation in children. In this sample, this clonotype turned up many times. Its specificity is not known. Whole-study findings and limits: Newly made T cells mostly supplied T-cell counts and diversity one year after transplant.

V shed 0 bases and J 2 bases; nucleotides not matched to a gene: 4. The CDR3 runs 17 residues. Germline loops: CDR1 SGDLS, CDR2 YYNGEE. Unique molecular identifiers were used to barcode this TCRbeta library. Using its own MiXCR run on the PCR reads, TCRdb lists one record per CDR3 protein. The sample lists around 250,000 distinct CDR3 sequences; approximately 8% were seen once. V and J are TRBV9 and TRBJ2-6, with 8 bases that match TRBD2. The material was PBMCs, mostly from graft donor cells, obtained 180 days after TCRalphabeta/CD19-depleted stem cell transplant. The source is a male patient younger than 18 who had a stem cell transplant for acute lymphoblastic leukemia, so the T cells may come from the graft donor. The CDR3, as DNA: TGTGCCAGCAGCGTAGTATCGGGGGGGGCTGGGGCCAACGTCCTGACTTTC. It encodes CASSVVSGGAGANVLTF.